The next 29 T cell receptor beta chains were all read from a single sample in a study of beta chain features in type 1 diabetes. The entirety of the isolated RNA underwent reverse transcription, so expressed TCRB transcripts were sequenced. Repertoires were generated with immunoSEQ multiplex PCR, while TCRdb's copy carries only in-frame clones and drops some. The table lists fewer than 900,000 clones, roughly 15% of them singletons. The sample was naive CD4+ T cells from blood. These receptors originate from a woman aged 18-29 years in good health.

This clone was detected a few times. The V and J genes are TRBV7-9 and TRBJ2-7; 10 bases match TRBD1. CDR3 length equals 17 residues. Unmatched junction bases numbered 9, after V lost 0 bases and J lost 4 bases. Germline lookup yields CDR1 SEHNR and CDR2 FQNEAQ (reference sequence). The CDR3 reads CASSLAPGGQGKYEQYF. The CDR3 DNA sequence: TGTGCCAGCAGCTTAGCCCCGGGGGGACAGGGGAAATACGAGCAGTACTTC.

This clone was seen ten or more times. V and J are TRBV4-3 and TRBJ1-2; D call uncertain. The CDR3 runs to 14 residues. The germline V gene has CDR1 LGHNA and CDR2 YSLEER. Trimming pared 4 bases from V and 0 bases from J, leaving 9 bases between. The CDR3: CASSRSHSNYGYTF. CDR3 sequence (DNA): TGCGCCAGCAGCCGAAGCCATTCTAACTATGGCTACACCTTC.

The CDR3 spells CAINSPGVNYEQYF. The CDR3 DNA reads as TGTGCCATCAATTCCCCGGGAGTGAACTACGAGCAGTACTTC. The V gene is TRBV10-3, the J gene TRBJ2-7, with D possibly being TRBD2 (6 bases). This CDR3 has 14 amino acids. V dropped 7 bases and J dropped 3 bases, with 16 bases sitting between them. From germline, CDR1 is ENHRY and CDR2 SYGVKD.

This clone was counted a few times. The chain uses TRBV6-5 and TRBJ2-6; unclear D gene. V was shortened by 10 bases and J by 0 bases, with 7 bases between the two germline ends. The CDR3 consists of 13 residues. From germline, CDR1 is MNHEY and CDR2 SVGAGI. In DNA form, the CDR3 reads TGTGCCATCTCTAACTCTGGGGCCAACGTCCTGACTTTC. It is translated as CAISNSGANVLTF.

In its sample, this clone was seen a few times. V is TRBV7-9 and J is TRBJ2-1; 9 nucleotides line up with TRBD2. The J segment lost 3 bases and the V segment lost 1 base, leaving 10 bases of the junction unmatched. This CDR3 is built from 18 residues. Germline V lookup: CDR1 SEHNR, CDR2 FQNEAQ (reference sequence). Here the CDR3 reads CASSLVGVGLALYNEQFF. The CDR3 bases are TGTGCCAGCAGCTTAGTCGGGGTTGGACTAGCGCTCTACAATGAGCAGTTCTTC. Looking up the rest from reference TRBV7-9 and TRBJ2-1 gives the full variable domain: DTGVSQNPRHKITKRGQNVTFRCDPISEHNRLYWYRQTLGQGPEFLTYFQNEAQLEKSRLLSDRFSAERPKGSFSTLEIQRTEQGDSAMYLCASSLVGVGLALYNEQFFGPGTRLTVL.

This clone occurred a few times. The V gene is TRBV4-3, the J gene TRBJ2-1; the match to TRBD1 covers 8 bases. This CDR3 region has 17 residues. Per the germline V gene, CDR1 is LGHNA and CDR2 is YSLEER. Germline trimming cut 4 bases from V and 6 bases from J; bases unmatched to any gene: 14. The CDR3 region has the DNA TGCGCCAGCAGCCTCGAGGCCTGGGGACAGGACCGCAATGAGCAGTTCTTC. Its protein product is CASSLEAWGQDRNEQFF.

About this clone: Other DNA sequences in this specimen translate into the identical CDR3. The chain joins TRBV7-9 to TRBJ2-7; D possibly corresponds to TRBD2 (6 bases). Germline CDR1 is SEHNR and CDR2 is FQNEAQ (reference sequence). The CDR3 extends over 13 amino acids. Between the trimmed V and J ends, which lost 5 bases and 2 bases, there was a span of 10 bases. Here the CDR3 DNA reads TGTGCCAGCAGCCCCCCGGGGGCCTACGAGCAGTACTTC. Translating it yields CASSPPGAYEQYF. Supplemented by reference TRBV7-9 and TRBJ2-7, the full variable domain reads DTGVSQNPRHKITKRGQNVTFRCDPISEHNRLYWYRQTLGQGPEFLTYFQNEAQLEKSRLLSDRFSAERPKGSFSTLEIQRTEQGDSAMYLCASSPPGAYEQYFGPGTRLTVT.

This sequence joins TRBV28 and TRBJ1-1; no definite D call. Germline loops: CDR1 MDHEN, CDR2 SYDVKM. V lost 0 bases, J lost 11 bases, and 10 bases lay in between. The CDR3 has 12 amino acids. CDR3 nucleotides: TGTGCCAGCAGTTTATGGATGGGTAGGGCTTTCTTT. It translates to CASSLWMGRAFF.

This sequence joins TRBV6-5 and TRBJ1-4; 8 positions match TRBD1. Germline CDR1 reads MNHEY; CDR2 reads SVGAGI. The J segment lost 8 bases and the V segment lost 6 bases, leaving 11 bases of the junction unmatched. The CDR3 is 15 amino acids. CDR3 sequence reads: CASSHRDRIQEKLFF. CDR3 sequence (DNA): TGTGCCAGCAGCCACCGGGACAGGATTCAGGAAAAACTGTTTTTT.

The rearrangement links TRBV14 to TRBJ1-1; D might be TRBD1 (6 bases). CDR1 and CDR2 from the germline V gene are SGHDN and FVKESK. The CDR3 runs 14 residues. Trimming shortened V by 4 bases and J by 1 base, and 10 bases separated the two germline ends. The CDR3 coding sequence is TGTGCCAGCAGCCCCCACAGGGCGAACACTGAAGCTTTCTTT. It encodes CASSPHRANTEAFF.

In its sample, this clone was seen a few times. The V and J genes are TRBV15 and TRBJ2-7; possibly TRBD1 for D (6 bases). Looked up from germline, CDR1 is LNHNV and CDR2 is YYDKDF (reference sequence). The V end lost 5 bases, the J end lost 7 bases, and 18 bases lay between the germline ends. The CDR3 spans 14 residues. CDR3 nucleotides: TGTGCCACCAGCCCAGGAAACAGGGTTAGAGAGCAGTACTTC. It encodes CATSPGNRVREQYF. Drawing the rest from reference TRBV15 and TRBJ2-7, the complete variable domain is DAMVIQNPRYQVTQFGKPVTLSCSQTLNHNVMYWYQQKSSQAPKLLFHYYDKDFNNEADTPDNFQSRRPNTSFCFLDIRSPGLGDTAMYLCATSPGNRVREQYFGPGTRLTVT.

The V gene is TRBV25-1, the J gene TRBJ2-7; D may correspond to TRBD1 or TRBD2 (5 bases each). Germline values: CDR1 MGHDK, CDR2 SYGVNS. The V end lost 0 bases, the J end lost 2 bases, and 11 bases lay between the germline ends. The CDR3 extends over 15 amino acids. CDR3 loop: CASSEYGAKTYEQYF. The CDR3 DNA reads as TGTGCCAGCAGTGAATACGGGGCGAAAACCTACGAGCAGTACTTC.

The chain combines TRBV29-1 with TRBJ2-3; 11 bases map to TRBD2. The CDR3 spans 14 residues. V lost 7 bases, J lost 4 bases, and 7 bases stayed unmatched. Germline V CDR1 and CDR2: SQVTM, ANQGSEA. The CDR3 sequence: CSEKGLADSDTQYF. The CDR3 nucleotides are TGCAGCGAAAAGGGACTAGCGGACTCAGATACGCAGTATTTT.

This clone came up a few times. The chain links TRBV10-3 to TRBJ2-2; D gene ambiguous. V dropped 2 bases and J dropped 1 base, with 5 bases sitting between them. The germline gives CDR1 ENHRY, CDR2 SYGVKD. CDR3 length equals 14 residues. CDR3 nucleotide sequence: TGTGCCATCAGTGAGCTCGGGAACACCGGGGAGCTGTTTTTT. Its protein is CAISELGNTGELFF.

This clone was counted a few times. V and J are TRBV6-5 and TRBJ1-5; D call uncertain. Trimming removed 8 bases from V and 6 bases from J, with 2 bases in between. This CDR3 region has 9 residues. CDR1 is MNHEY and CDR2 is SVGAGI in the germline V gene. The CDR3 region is CASGQPQHF. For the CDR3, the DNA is TGTGCCAGCGGTCAGCCCCAGCATTTT.

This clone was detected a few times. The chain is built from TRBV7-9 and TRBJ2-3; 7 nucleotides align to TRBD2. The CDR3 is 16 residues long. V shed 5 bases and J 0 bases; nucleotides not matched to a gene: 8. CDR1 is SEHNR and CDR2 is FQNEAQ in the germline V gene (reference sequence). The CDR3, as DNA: TGTGCCAGCAGCCAAGGGGACTACCCTAGCACAGATACGCAGTATTTT. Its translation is CASSQGDYPSTDTQYF.

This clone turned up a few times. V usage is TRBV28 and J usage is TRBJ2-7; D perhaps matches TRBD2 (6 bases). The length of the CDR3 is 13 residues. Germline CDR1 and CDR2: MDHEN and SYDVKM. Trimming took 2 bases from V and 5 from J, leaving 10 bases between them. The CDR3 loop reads CASSLRRGHEQYF. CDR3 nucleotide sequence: TGTGCCAGCAGTTTAAGGCGGGGACACGAGCAGTACTTC.

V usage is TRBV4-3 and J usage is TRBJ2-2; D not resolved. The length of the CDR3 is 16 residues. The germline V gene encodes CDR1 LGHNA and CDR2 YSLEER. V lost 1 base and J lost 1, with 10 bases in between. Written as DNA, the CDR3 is TGCGCCAGCAGCCAAGTATTAGCCCGGAACACCGGGGAGCTGTTTTTT. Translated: CASSQVLARNTGELFF.

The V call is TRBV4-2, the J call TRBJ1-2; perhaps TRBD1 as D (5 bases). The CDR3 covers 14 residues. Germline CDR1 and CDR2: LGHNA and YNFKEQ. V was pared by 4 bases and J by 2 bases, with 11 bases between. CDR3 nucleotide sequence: TGTGCCAGCAGCCGAGGAACAGGCAACTATGGCTACACCTTC. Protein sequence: CASSRGTGNYGYTF.

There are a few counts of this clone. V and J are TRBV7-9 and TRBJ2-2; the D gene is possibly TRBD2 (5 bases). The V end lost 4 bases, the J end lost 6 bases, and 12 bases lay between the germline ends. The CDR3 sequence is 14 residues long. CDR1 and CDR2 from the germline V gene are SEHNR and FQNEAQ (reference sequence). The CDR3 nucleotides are TGTGCCAGCAGCTCGCCCTCCGGGGCCGGGGAGCTGTTTTTT. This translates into CASSSPSGAGELFF. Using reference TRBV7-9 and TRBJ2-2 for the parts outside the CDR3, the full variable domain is DTGVSQNPRHKITKRGQNVTFRCDPISEHNRLYWYRQTLGQGPEFLTYFQNEAQLEKSRLLSDRFSAERPKGSFSTLEIQRTEQGDSAMYLCASSSPSGAGELFFGEGSRLTVL.

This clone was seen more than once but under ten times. The CDR3 spells CASSTWTDQPQHF. In DNA form, the CDR3 reads TGTGCCAGCAGTACTTGGACCGATCAGCCCCAGCATTTT. J is TRBJ1-5 and V is TRBV6-5; D gene uncertain. Trimming shortened V by 5 bases and J by 5 bases, and 10 bases separated the two germline ends. CDR3 length: 13 residues. CDR1 is MNHEY and CDR2 is SVGAGI in the germline V gene.

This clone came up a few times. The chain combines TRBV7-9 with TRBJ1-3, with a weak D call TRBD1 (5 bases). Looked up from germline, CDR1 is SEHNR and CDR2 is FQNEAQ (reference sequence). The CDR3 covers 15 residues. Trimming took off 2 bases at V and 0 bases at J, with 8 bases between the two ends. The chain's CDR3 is CASSLKTDSGNTIYF. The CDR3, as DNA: TGTGCCAGCAGCTTAAAGACAGACTCTGGAAACACCATATATTTT.

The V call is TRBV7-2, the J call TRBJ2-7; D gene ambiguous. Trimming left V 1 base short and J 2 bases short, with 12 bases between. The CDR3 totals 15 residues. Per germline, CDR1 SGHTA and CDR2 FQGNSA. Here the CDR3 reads CASSLDIGRTYEQYF. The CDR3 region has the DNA TGTGCCAGCAGCTTAGATATCGGCAGGACCTACGAGCAGTACTTC.

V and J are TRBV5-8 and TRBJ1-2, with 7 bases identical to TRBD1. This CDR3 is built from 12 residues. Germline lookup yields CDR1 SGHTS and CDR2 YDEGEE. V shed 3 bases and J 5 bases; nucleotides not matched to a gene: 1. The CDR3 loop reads CASSWDRYGYTF. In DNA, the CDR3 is TGTGCCAGCAGCTGGGACAGATATGGCTACACCTTC.

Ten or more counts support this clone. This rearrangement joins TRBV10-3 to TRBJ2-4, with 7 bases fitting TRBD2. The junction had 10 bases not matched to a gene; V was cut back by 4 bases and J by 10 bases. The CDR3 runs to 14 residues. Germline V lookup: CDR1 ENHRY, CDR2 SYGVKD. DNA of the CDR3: TGTGCCATCAGTGCGACCGGAGGGGAGGGGATTCAGTACTTC. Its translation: CAISATGGEGIQYF.

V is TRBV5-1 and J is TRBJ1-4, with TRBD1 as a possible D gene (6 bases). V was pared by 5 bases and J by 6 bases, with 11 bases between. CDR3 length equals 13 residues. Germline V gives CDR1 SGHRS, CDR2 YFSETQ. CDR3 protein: CASRGQPDEKLFF. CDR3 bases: TGCGCCAGCAGAGGACAGCCGGATGAAAAACTGTTTTTT.

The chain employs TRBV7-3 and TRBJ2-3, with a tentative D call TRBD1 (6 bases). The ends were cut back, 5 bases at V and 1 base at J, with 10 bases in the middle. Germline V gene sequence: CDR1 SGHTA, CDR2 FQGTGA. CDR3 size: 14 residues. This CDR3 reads CASSPAGGTDTQYF. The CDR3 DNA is TGTGCCAGCAGCCCTGCAGGGGGCACAGATACGCAGTATTTT.

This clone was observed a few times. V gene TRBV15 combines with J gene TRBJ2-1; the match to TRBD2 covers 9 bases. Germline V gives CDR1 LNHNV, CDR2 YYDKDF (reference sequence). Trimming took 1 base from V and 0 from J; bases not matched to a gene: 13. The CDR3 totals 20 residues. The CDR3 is CATSRVVGLAGMGSYNEQFF. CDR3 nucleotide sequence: TGTGCCACCAGCAGAGTAGTGGGGCTAGCGGGGATGGGCTCCTACAATGAGCAGTTCTTC.

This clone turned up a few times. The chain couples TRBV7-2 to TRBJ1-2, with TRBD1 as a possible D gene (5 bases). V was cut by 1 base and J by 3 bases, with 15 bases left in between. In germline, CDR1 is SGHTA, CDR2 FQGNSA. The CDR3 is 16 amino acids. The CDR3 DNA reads TGTGCCAGCAGCTTAGGTGCAGGGACGTCGTACTATGGCTACACCTTC. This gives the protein CASSLGAGTSYYGYTF.